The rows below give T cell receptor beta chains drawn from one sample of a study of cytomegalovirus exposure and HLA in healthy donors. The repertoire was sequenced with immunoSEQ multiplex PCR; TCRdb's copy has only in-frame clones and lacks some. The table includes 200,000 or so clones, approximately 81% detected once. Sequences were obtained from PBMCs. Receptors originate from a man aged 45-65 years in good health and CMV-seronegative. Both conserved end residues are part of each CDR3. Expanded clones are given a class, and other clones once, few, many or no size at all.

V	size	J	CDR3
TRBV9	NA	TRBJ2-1	CASSGTGATYNEQFF
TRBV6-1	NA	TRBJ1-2	CASNAQGASDYGYTF
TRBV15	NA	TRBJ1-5	CATSSPNQPQHF
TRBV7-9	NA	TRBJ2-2	CASSLRTGFNTGELFF
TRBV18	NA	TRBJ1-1	CASSPDREKAFF
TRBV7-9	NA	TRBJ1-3	CASSGHGSGNTIYF
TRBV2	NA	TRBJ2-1	CATKVRTASPEQFF
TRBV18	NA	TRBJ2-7	CASSPPAGEQYF
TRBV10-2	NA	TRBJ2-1	CASTRQDYNEQFF
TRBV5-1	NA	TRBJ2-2	CASSSYWTSGAGELFF
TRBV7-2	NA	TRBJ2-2	CASSPRGTGGTGELFF
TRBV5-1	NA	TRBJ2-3	CASSIDRGRDTQYF
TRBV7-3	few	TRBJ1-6	CASSLLGDNSSLHF
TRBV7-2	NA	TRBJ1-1	CASRGGVAEAFF
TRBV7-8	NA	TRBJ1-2	CASSATNQGNYGYTF
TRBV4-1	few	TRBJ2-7	CASSQDINRDSREQYF
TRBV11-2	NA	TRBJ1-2	CASSHDRPSISYGYTF
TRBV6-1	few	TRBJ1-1	CASSAGRKNTEAFF
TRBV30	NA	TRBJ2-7	CASPVGGLVENNEQYF
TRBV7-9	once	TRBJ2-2	CASSQGPGGTGELFF
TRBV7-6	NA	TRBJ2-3	CASSAAGVVIDTQYF
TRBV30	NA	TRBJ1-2	CAWSGGSGYTF
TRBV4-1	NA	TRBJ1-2	CASSQNDRNVGYTF
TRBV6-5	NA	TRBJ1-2	CASSYSMNAYNGYTF
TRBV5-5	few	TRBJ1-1	CASSFTGFTEAFF
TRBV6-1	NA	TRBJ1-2	CASGSRDRDPYGYTF
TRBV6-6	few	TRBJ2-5	CASTDPVGRETQYF
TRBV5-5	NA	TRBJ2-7	CASSLERFEQYF
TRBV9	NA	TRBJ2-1	CASSAFQAGFPLEQFF
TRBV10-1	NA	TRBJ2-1	CASSERETGSFGEQFF
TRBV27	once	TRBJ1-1	CASRDSANTEAFF
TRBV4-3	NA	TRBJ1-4	CASSQDIRDEKLFF
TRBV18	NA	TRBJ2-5	CASSPRGQGQETQYF
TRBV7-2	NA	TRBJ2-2	CASSPLAGVNTGELFF
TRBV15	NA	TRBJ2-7	CATSRDQGYEQYF
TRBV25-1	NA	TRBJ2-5	CASSPERGVQETQYF